The clone carrying this T cell receptor beta chain was detected only a few times. What it binds is not known. The record originates from a study of molecular identifiers for immune sequencing clone quantification. Study-wide results and limits: Clone sizes could be underestimated for highly expanded clones when identical TCR molecules share a barcode. Clones that exceeded 20 RNA copies held over 97% of effector molecules, yet under 1% in naive cells.

MiXCR, applied by TCRdb to the PCR reads, yields one record per CDR3 protein. The sample carries 460,000 or so distinct CDR3 sequences, about a quarter recorded once. The sample was naive CD8+ T cells from blood, with Jurkat cell RNA spiked in. Subset in this sample: FACS-sorted CD8+CD4-CCR7+CD45RA+ naive T cells. The receptor comes from a human donor in good health. Some libraries in this study had Jurkat cell RNA spiked in.

The CDR3 spells CASSDRLSEAFF. The CDR3 DNA sequence: TGCGCCAGCAGCGACCGGTTGTCTGAAGCTTTCTTT. This chain joins TRBV4-1 and TRBJ1-1; no clear D gene. With 5 bases removed from V and 6 bases from J, the gap between germline ends came to 10 bases. The germline V gene encodes CDR1 MGHRA and CDR2 YSYEKL. This CDR3 comprises 12 residues.